Below, 6 T cell receptor beta chains from the same sample are listed, as sequenced in a study of cytomegalovirus exposure and HLA in healthy donors. Use of 60 Vbeta and 13 Jbeta primers characterized the PCR. The protocol was immunoSEQ multiplex PCR, while the TCRdb copy is restricted to in-frame clones and leaves out a portion. The data hold about 170,000 clones, with 79% observed a single time. What was sequenced was PBMCs. These receptors all come from a woman aged 50 to 60 in good health and CMV-seronegative.

This chain links TRBV7-2 with TRBJ1-3, with D tentatively TRBD1 (6 bases). The germline V and J ends were trimmed by 5 bases and 0 bases, with 14 bases remaining between them. Germline CDR1 and CDR2: SGHTA and FQGNSA. This CDR3 region has 16 residues. In nucleotides, the CDR3 is TGTGCCAGCAGCCTCGGACAGCCCGCCTCTGGAAACACCATATATTTT. Translated: CASSLGQPASGNTIYF.

This clone was seen only a few times. The rearrangement uses TRBV29-1 and TRBJ1-1; D uncertain. V dropped 6 bases and J dropped 1 base, with 15 bases sitting between them. This CDR3 is 14 amino acids long. The germline V gene has CDR1 SQVTM and CDR2 ANQGSEA. Written as DNA, the CDR3 is TGCAGCGTGAGAGGACGGGAGAAGAACACTGAAGCTTTCTTT. It codes for CSVRGREKNTEAFF.

The J gene is TRBJ1-1, the V gene TRBV28, with 8 bases aligning to TRBD1. The germline CDR1 and CDR2 sequences are MDHEN and SYDVKM. The CDR3 consists of 12 residues. With V trimmed by 9 bases and J by 10 bases, 10 bases remained unmatched. The DNA of the CDR3 is TGTGCCAGTTCGGGACAGGTGGACGTAGCTTTCTTT. This codes for CASSGQVDVAFF.

This chain joins TRBV6-1 and TRBJ1-1, with no clear D. The CDR3 covers 13 residues. The V end was cut by 5 bases, the J end by 2 bases, with 9 bases between. Germline-derived CDR1 and CDR2 are MNHNS and SASEGT. CDR3 residues: CASSTQANTEAFF. The CDR3 region has the DNA TGTGCCAGCAGTACCCAGGCTAACACTGAAGCTTTCTTT.

This clone has more than one count but fewer than ten. The chain combines TRBV2 with TRBJ1-3; D remains ambiguous. V lost 3 bases, J lost 5 bases, and 8 bases lay in between. This CDR3 is built from 13 residues. Germline CDR1 reads SNHLY; CDR2 reads FYNNEI. The CDR3 DNA reads as TGTGCCAGCAGTGACCCTATCAGAAACACCATATATTTT. Protein product: CASSDPIRNTIYF.

This chain connects TRBV27 to TRBJ2-7; TRBD1 aligns across 9 bases. Germline values: CDR1 MNHEY, CDR2 SMNVEV (reference sequence). With 9 bases clipped from V and 4 bases from J, the junction kept 4 bases outside the gene matches. The CDR3 covers 12 residues. This CDR3 reads CASTGGGYEQYF. CDR3 DNA sequence: TGTGCCAGTACAGGGGGCGGGTACGAGCAGTACTTC.